Reported below is one T cell receptor (beta chain). Its target is unknown. This sample is part of a study of cytomegalovirus exposure and HLA in healthy donors. Notes on the study in general: What TCR beta sequences reportedly achieved was accurate prediction of HLA-A and HLA-B alleles in most subjects. A later analysis, which compared TCR beta chains of equal frequency, found the HLA-associated ones more clonally expanded.

It was with 60 Vbeta and 13 Jbeta primers that the PCR ran. The assay was immunoSEQ multiplex PCR, and TCRdb's table has in-frame clones only and misses some. This repertoire shows under 150,000 clones, about three quarters found once; its top ten account for just over 1%. With 1 base removed from V and 4 bases from J, the gap between germline ends came to 7 bases. Germline V CDR1 and CDR2: SGHDN, FVKESK. The CDR3 has 13 residues. The TCR was taken from a human donor in good health. The gene calls are TRBV14 and TRBJ1-2; D might be TRBD1 (5 bases). Sequenced sample: PBMCs. Written as DNA, the CDR3 is TGTGCCAGCAGCCAAGGGCAGGGCTATGGCTACACCTTC. It yields the protein CASSQGQGYGYTF.